One and the same sample provided the 26 T cell receptor beta chains below, sequenced in a study of T cell repertoires in cytomegalovirus infection. Their antigens remain unidentified. In TCRdb, the reads were re-called with MiXCR into one record per CDR3 protein. Of under 850,000 distinct CDR3 sequences in the sample, around a third were seen once. Sequenced material: cultured PBMCs, taken from culture after CMV antigen stimulation. The receptors were sampled from a human donor in good health (CMV status not recorded). Some clones in this sample may be carry-over from other donors' samples.

The CDR3 here is CASSVVITDNEQFF. CDR3 DNA sequence: TGTGCCAGCAGCGTTGTTATAACGGACAATGAGCAGTTCTTC. V and J are TRBV7-9 and TRBJ2-1; D not certain. Germline-derived CDR1 and CDR2 are SEHNR and FQNEAQ (reference sequence). The CDR3 consists of 14 residues. Trimming left V 5 bases short and J 5 bases short, with 13 bases between.

There are a few counts of this clonotype. The gene calls are TRBV10-3 and TRBJ1-5; D uncertain. Germline V CDR1 and CDR2: ENHRY, SYGVKD. Trimming left V 6 bases short and J 7 bases short, with 16 bases between. The CDR3 runs to 14 residues. CDR3 nucleotides: TGTGCCATCAGCGAAGATCAGGTGTCACAGCCCCAGCATTTT. Protein sequence: CAISEDQVSQPQHF.

The rearrangement uses TRBV4-1 and TRBJ2-5; 12 bases line up with TRBD2. The CDR3 runs to 19 residues. Germline V gene sequence: CDR1 MGHRA, CDR2 YSYEKL. J gave up 5 bases and V 1 base, and 14 bases lay outside the gene matches. The CDR3 loop is CASSQGWRLAGDGGETQYF. The DNA of the CDR3 is TGCGCCAGCAGCCAAGGGTGGAGACTAGCGGGAGATGGGGGTGAGACCCAGTACTTC.

This rearrangement joins TRBV14 to TRBJ2-7, with D possibly matching TRBD2 (6 bases). Germline loops: CDR1 SGHDN, CDR2 FVKESK. The CDR3 covers 15 residues. V gave up 4 bases and J gave up 5 bases, with 18 bases separating them. CDR3 protein: CASSRHNGGDDEQYF. The CDR3 coding sequence is TGTGCCAGCAGCCGCCACAACGGAGGGGACGACGAGCAGTACTTC.

This sequence joins TRBV5-1 and TRBJ2-7, with 11 bases fitting TRBD2. Germline lookup yields CDR1 SGHRS and CDR2 YFSETQ. With 3 bases clipped from V and 6 bases from J, the junction kept 5 bases outside the gene matches. This CDR3 is 14 amino acids long. CDR3: CASSSLAGAGEQYF. CDR3 nucleotide sequence: TGCGCCAGCAGCTCACTAGCGGGAGCGGGCGAGCAGTACTTC.

The gene calls are TRBV10-3 and TRBJ2-3; 12 nucleotides align to TRBD2. V lost 0 bases to trimming and J lost 6 bases; unmatched junction nucleotides: 4. The CDR3 loop spans 16 amino acids. Germline V gene lookup returns CDR1 ENHRY and CDR2 SYGVKD. In DNA, the CDR3 is TGTGCCATCAGTGAGTCTGCTAGCGGGGGGGCCGATACGCAGTATTTT. Encoded protein: CAISESASGGADTQYF.

This clonotype came up a few times. CDR3 in DNA: TGTGCCAGCTCACCATCCTACCGGGACAATGGCTACACCTTC. Its protein is CASSPSYRDNGYTF. The chain links TRBV18 to TRBJ1-2; D may be TRBD1 (6 bases). CDR3 length equals 14 residues. The germline V and J ends were trimmed by 2 bases and 6 bases, with 13 bases remaining between them. Per germline, CDR1 KGHSH and CDR2 LQKENI.

The gene calls are TRBV7-6 and TRBJ2-2; TRBD2 matches at 11 bases. This CDR3 is built from 18 residues. Germline V lookup: CDR1 SGHVS, CDR2 FNYEAQ. After removal of 3 bases from V and 10 bases from J, the junction contained 16 bases not matched to a gene. This chain's CDR3 is CASSLIAGGHNTPEELFF. CDR3 sequence (DNA): TGTGCCAGCAGCTTGATAGCGGGAGGGCACAATACACCGGAGGAGCTGTTTTTT.

The rearrangement joins TRBV2 to TRBJ2-3; 9 bases map to TRBD2. The J segment lost 3 bases and the V segment lost 3 bases, leaving 4 bases of the junction unmatched. This CDR3 comprises 15 residues. Germline V lookup: CDR1 SNHLY, CDR2 FYNNEI. In nucleotides, the CDR3 is TGTGCCAGCAGTGATGGCGGGGGGGCTACAGATACGCAGTATTTT. Amino acid sequence: CASSDGGGATDTQYF. The variable domain in full, with the rest retrieved from reference TRBV2 and TRBJ2-3, is EPEVTQTPSHQVTQMGQEVILRCVPISNHLYFYWYRQILGQKVEFLVSFYNNEISEKSEIFDDQFSVERPDGSNFTLKIRSTKLEDSAMYFCASSDGGGATDTQYFGPGTRLTVL.

The chain has TRBV7-9 and TRBJ2-7, with TRBD1 identical over 11 bases. Germline V gene lookup returns CDR1 SEHNR and CDR2 FQNEAQ (reference sequence). Trimming cost V 5 bases and J 6 bases; bases outside gene matches: 3. The CDR3 has 13 residues. CDR3 nucleotide sequence: TGTGCCAGCAGCAGGACAGGGGGCTTCGAGCAGTACTTC. This gives the protein CASSRTGGFEQYF.

As DNA, the CDR3 is TGCAGCTCCACGGATAGGGAGCGGGGCTACACCTTC. Translation gives CSSTDRERGYTF. This chain connects TRBV29-1 to TRBJ1-2; D is undetermined. CDR1 is SQVTM and CDR2 is ANQGSEA in the germline V gene. This CDR3 is 12 amino acids long. Trimming removed 8 bases at V and 8 bases at J, with 18 bases between. Using reference TRBV29-1 and TRBJ1-2 for the parts outside the CDR3, the full variable domain is SAVISQKPSRDICQRGTSLTIQCQVDSQVTMMFWYRQQPGQSLTLIATANQGSEATYESGFVIDKFPISRPNLTFSTLTVSNMSPEDSSIYLCSSTDRERGYTFGSGTRLTVV.

J is TRBJ1-1 and V is TRBV5-4; weak D call: TRBD1 (5 bases). CDR3 length: 12 residues. Germline values: CDR1 SGHNT, CDR2 YYREEE (reference sequence). Deletions cut 4 bases from V and 11 bases from J, with 15 bases between. The chain's CDR3 is CASSPWVGEAFF. DNA for the CDR3: TGTGCCAGCAGCCCCTGGGTAGGGGAGGCTTTCTTT.

The V gene is TRBV6-1, the J gene TRBJ2-7; 8 bases are a match to TRBD2. Germline V gene lookup returns CDR1 MNHNS and CDR2 SASEGT. V lost 5 bases to trimming and J lost 3 bases; unmatched junction nucleotides: 9. This CDR3 contains 15 residues. The CDR3 protein is CASSYFSGAIYEQYF. CDR3 coding DNA: TGTGCCAGCAGTTATTTTAGCGGGGCCATCTACGAGCAGTACTTC.

The chain joins TRBV6-5 to TRBJ2-7, with 11 positions matching TRBD2. J was trimmed by 3 bases and V by 2 bases; bases with no gene match: 12. The CDR3 sequence is 18 residues long. Per the germline V gene, CDR1 is MNHEY and CDR2 is SVGAGI. CDR3: CASSYRIGSGRVGYEQYF. The DNA for the CDR3 is TGTGCCAGCAGTTACCGGATTGGTAGCGGGAGGGTAGGCTACGAGCAGTACTTC.

Only a few counts were recorded for this clonotype. V is TRBV5-1 and J is TRBJ1-2; TRBD1 might be the D (5 bases). CDR1 SGHRS and CDR2 YFSETQ come from the germline V gene. This CDR3 has 14 amino acids. Trimming removed 2 bases from V and 4 bases from J, with 12 bases in between. The CDR3 is CASSLLGDSYGYTF. DNA for the CDR3: TGCGCCAGCAGCTTATTGGGGGACTCCTATGGCTACACCTTC.

For the CDR3, the DNA is TGTGCCAGCAGTGGAAGCCGGGAGACCCAGTACTTC. This gives the protein CASSGSRETQYF. The rearrangement links TRBV2 to TRBJ2-5; no clear D gene. Germline lookup yields CDR1 SNHLY and CDR2 FYNNEI. V lost 4 bases to trimming and J lost 5 bases, with 8 bases between them. The CDR3 consists of 12 residues.

About this clonotype: Mismatch with germline at one junction end may stem from a read error. The rearrangement uses TRBV7-2 and TRBJ2-7; 13 bases fit TRBD2. This CDR3 region has 18 residues. Germline V gene lookup returns CDR1 SGHTA and CDR2 FQGNSA. This CDR3 is CARSLGTSGNPRGYEQYF. CDR3 DNA: TGTGCCAGAAGCTTGGGGACTAGCGGGAACCCACGGGGTTACGAGCAGTACTTC.

In its sample, this clonotype was seen a few times. The J gene is TRBJ2-7, the V gene TRBV7-2; the match to TRBD2 covers 8 bases. V gave up 5 bases and J gave up 7 bases; unmatched junction bases: 4. The CDR3 runs to 12 residues. Per germline, CDR1 SGHTA and CDR2 FQGNSA. This CDR3 reads CASSLGLAEQYF. The DNA of the CDR3 is TGTGCCAGCAGCCTCGGACTAGCTGAGCAGTACTTC.

This clonotype was counted only a few times. The chain combines TRBV7-3 with TRBJ2-1; a weak D match, TRBD1 (6 bases). The CDR3 consists of 18 residues. The V end lost 9 bases, the J end lost 9 bases, and 33 bases lay between the germline ends. Germline CDR1 and CDR2: SGHTA and FQGTGA. This CDR3 is CASLSLPTLRQDPIEQFF. The CDR3 nucleotides are TGTGCCAGTCTATCCCTCCCTACATTAAGACAGGACCCGATTGAGCAGTTCTTC. The full variable domain, rest sourced from reference TRBV7-3 and TRBJ2-1, is GAGVSQTPSNKVTEKGKYVELRCDPISGHTALYWYRQSLGQGPEFLIYFQGTGAADDSGLPNDRFFAVRPEGSVSTLKIQRTERGDSAVYLCASLSLPTLRQDPIEQFFGPGTRLTVL.

This clonotype was picked up many times. This rearrangement joins TRBV12-3 or TRBV12-4 to TRBJ1-5; 8 positions match TRBD1. V was pared by 5 bases and J by 1 base, with 7 bases of the junction left unmatched. The CDR3 contains 16 residues. For the CDR3, the DNA is TGTGCCAGCAGTCTCCGACAGGGGATGAGCAATCAGCCCCAGCATTTT. Translation: CASSLRQGMSNQPQHF.

The rearrangement joins TRBV20-1 to TRBJ1-5, with D hard to call. Germline V gene lookup returns CDR1 DFQATT and CDR2 SNEGSKA (reference sequence). V was trimmed by 5 bases and J by 4 bases, leaving 18 bases between them. The CDR3 consists of 15 residues. CDR3 coding DNA: TGCAGTGCTTACGCGCCGGGAGAAGCGAATCAGCCCCAGCATTTT. Its translation is CSAYAPGEANQPQHF.

This clonotype was counted a single time. The chain recombines TRBV6-6 with TRBJ2-1, with D uncertain. The CDR3 is 12 residues long. The V gene's germline CDR1 is MNHNY and CDR2 SVGAGI (reference sequence). Trimming took 8 bases from V and 6 from J, leaving 11 bases between them. CDR3 loop: CASATSANEQFF. CDR3 bases: TGTGCCAGCGCAACCTCGGCCAATGAGCAGTTCTTC.

The rearrangement links TRBV29-1 to TRBJ2-3; tentatively, D is TRBD1 (6 bases). CDR3 length: 13 amino acids. Germline assignment: CDR1 SQVTM and CDR2 ANQGSEA. V was clipped by 5 bases and J by 3 bases, with 12 bases between them. CDR3 region: CSVSIGQTDTQYF. The CDR3 DNA reads TGCAGCGTTTCGATTGGACAGACAGATACGCAGTATTTT.

The J gene is TRBJ2-2, the V gene TRBV19, with 7 bases identical to TRBD1. Germline V gene sequence: CDR1 LNHDA, CDR2 SQIVND (reference sequence). This CDR3 region has 14 residues. Unmatched junction bases numbered 5, after V lost 8 bases and J lost 2 bases. The CDR3 DNA reads as TGTGCCAGTCGAAACAGGGGTAACACCGGGGAGCTGTTTTTT. It translates to CASRNRGNTGELFF.

This chain uses TRBV12-3 or TRBV12-4 with TRBJ1-6; a weak D match, TRBD1 (5 bases). The CDR3 consists of 17 residues. Trimming pared 5 bases from V and 1 base from J, leaving 15 bases between. The CDR3 is CASSLGEGLSYNSPLHF. The CDR3 region has the DNA TGTGCCAGCAGTCTCGGGGAGGGGCTATCCTATAATTCACCCCTCCACTTT.

The table lists this clonotype with a few counts. This chain joins TRBV7-2 and TRBJ2-1, with TRBD2 matching 12 bases. Looked up from germline, CDR1 is SGHTA and CDR2 is FQGNSA. V trimming: 1 base; J trimming: 9 bases; junction bases outside the gene matches: 13. The CDR3 length is 18 residues. As DNA, the CDR3 is TGTGCCAGCAGCTTAGTCCCGCTAGCGGGAGGGTTGGTGAGTGAGCAGTTCTTC. As protein: CASSLVPLAGGLVSEQFF.